What follows are 29 T cell receptor beta chains derived from one specimen sequenced in a study of blood T cell repertoires in COVID-19. Profiled with immunoSEQ multiplex PCR; TCRdb holds only in-frame clones, not every one. Of fewer than 500,000 clones listed, 87% are singletons. Sequenced: PBMCs or T cells enriched from blood (not recorded which). These receptor sequences come from a man aged 25 to 45 who had recovered from COVID-19.

V is TRBV7-2 and J is TRBJ1-2; no definite D call. The germline V gene encodes CDR1 SGHTA and CDR2 FQGNSA. Trimming took off 1 base at V and 5 bases at J, with 14 bases between the two ends. The CDR3 runs to 15 residues. The CDR3 is CASSLGSARSYGYTF. In DNA form, the CDR3 reads TGTGCCAGCAGCTTAGGGAGCGCCCGGAGTTATGGCTACACCTTC.

V gene TRBV3-1 (or the pseudogene TRBV3-2) combines with J gene TRBJ2-5; D is perhaps TRBD2 (5 bases). This CDR3 region has 14 residues. From germline, CDR1 is LGHDT and CDR2 YNNKEL (reference sequence). V gave up 3 bases and J gave up 6 bases, with 14 bases separating them. The DNA for the CDR3 is TGTGCCAGCAGCCAGGCTGGACTGGTCAAGACCCAGTACTTC. Amino acids: CASSQAGLVKTQYF.

The gene calls are TRBV4-3 and TRBJ2-3, with 12 bases fitting TRBD2. Per germline, CDR1 LGHNA and CDR2 YSLEER. The CDR3 loop spans 15 amino acids. V shed 4 bases, J shed 12 bases, and the junction held 11 bases outside the gene matches. The DNA of the CDR3 is TGCGCCAGCAGCCTAGAGGGAACTAGCGGGGGGCCCCAGTATTTT. Translation: CASSLEGTSGGPQYF.

The V call is TRBV7-9, the J call TRBJ1-4; D remains unclear. With 0 bases removed from V and 0 bases from J, the gap between germline ends came to 5 bases. Per the germline V gene, CDR1 is SEHNR and CDR2 is FQNEAQ (reference sequence). CDR3 size: 15 residues. The CDR3 spells CASSLALTTNEKLFF. DNA of the CDR3: TGTGCCAGCAGCTTAGCGCTAACAACTAATGAAAAACTGTTTTTT.

The chain combines TRBV7-2 with TRBJ1-6, with a weak D call TRBD1 (5 bases). This CDR3 spans 16 amino acids. Germline-derived CDR1 and CDR2 are SGHTA and FQGNSA. The V end lost 3 bases, the J end lost 3 bases, and 12 bases lay between the germline ends. The CDR3 protein is CASSFYPTVYNSPLHF. The DNA for the CDR3 is TGTGCCAGCAGCTTTTACCCGACAGTCTATAATTCACCCCTCCACTTT.

This chain connects TRBV5-1 to TRBJ2-1; TRBD2 aligns across 8 bases. The CDR3 has 17 residues. Trimming at V came to 3 bases and at J to 1 base, leaving 9 bases not matched to a gene. In germline, CDR1 is SGHRS, CDR2 YFSETQ. The CDR3 nucleotides read TGCGCCAGCAGCTCTCTAGGAGCGGGGGATTCCTACAATGAGCAGTTCTTC. Residues: CASSSLGAGDSYNEQFF.

This rearrangement joins TRBV10-3 to TRBJ1-2; the D is unclear. The CDR3 has 14 residues. V shed 3 bases and J shed 2 bases, with 10 bases lying between them. Germline lookup yields CDR1 ENHRY and CDR2 SYGVKD. CDR3 bases: TGTGCCATCAGTGATAATCGAGGGAACTATGGCTACACCTTC. Translating it yields CAISDNRGNYGYTF.

The rearrangement uses TRBV3-1 (or the pseudogene TRBV3-2) and TRBJ1-1, with 7 bases matching TRBD1. CDR1 and CDR2 (germline): LGHDT, YNNKEL (reference sequence). This CDR3 comprises 16 residues. Trimming took 2 bases from V and 1 from J; bases not matched to a gene: 7. Here the CDR3 reads CASSQPRTGRNTEAFF. The CDR3 DNA is TGTGCCAGCAGCCAACCAAGGACAGGACGGAACACTGAAGCTTTCTTT.

V is TRBV7-2 and J is TRBJ1-4; a weak D match, TRBD1 (5 bases). The germline V and J ends were trimmed by 3 bases and 4 bases, with 9 bases remaining between them. The CDR3 covers 14 residues. Germline CDR1 is SGHTA and CDR2 is FQGNSA. In nucleotides, the CDR3 is TGTGCCAGCAGCTTTCAGGGCCTTAATGAAAAACTGTTTTTT. As protein: CASSFQGLNEKLFF.

This chain joins TRBV19 and TRBJ1-6; 8 bases map to TRBD1. Germline V lookup: CDR1 LNHDA, CDR2 SQIVND (reference sequence). CDR3 length equals 15 residues. Trimming removed 3 bases from V and 6 bases from J; junction bases left unmatched: 4. This CDR3 reads CASSIGDRINSPLHF. The CDR3 region has the DNA TGTGCCAGTAGTATCGGGGACAGGATTAATTCACCCCTCCACTTT.

The chain is built from TRBV19 and TRBJ1-5; D call uncertain. The germline V and J ends were trimmed by 4 bases and 0 bases, with 7 bases remaining between them. The CDR3 has 14 amino acids. Germline loops: CDR1 LNHDA, CDR2 SQIVND (reference sequence). The CDR3 here is CASSTTSSNQPQHF. The DNA for the CDR3 is TGTGCCAGTAGTACAACAAGTAGCAATCAGCCCCAGCATTTT.

V and J are TRBV30 and TRBJ1-6; TRBD1 is a possible D gene (6 bases). The germline gives CDR1 GTSNPN, CDR2 SVGIG (reference sequence). The V end lost 2 bases, the J end lost 11 bases, and 19 bases lay between the germline ends. This CDR3 is 15 amino acids long. This chain's CDR3 is CAWSLPRNGQTPLHF. The CDR3, as DNA: TGTGCCTGGAGTCTACCCCGGAATGGACAGACACCCCTCCACTTT.

With respect to this clone: Additional DNA sequences in this sample encode the identical CDR3. V is TRBV12-3 or TRBV12-4 and J is TRBJ1-1; D not resolved. CDR3 size: 13 residues. V gave up 3 bases and J gave up 4 bases, with 9 bases separating them. CDR3 sequence: CASSFGRGTEAFF. The CDR3 nucleotides are TGTGCCAGCAGTTTTGGCCGGGGCACTGAAGCTTTCTTT.

The J gene is TRBJ1-2, the V gene TRBV30; a possible D gene is TRBD1 (5 bases). Germline V gene sequence: CDR1 GTSNPN, CDR2 SVGIG (reference sequence). Trimming shortened V by 3 bases and J by 5 bases, and 7 bases separated the two germline ends. This CDR3 has 11 amino acids. The DNA for the CDR3 is TGTGCCTGGAGCCCAGGGTATGGCTACACCTTC. It is translated as CAWSPGYGYTF. Using reference TRBV30 and TRBJ1-2 for the parts outside the CDR3, the full variable domain is SQTIHQWPATLVQPVGSPLSLECTVEGTSNPNLYWYRQAAGRGLQLLFYSVGIGQISSEVPQNLSASRPQDRQFILSSKKLLLSDSGFYLCAWSPGYGYTFGSGTRLTVV.

The chain uses TRBV25-1 and TRBJ2-7, with D hard to call. Between the trimmed V and J ends, which lost 6 bases and 1 base, there was a span of 10 bases. This CDR3 has 13 amino acids. Germline V gene sequence: CDR1 MGHDK, CDR2 SYGVNS. CDR3 DNA: TGTGCCAGCAGGGCCGCGGCGTCCTACGAGCAGTACTTC. As protein: CASRAAASYEQYF.

This clone has only one observation. The rearrangement joins TRBV5-5 to TRBJ1-1, with 12 bases that match TRBD1. This CDR3 has 16 amino acids. The V gene's germline CDR1 is SGHKS and CDR2 YYEKEE (reference sequence). Unmatched junction bases numbered 13, after V lost 4 bases and J lost 9 bases. The CDR3 here is CASSPPPQGQGAKAFF. CDR3 bases: TGTGCCAGCAGCCCGCCTCCCCAGGGACAGGGGGCGAAAGCTTTCTTT. The whole variable domain, remainder taken from reference TRBV5-5 and TRBJ1-1, is DAGVTQSPTHLIKTRGQQVTLRCSPISGHKSVSWYQQVLGQGPQFIFQYYEKEERGRGNFPDRFSARQFPNYSSELNVNALLLGDSALYLCASSPPPQGQGAKAFFGQGTRLTVV.

This clone was recorded once. Other DNA sequences in this sample translate to the same CDR3. The chain has TRBV12-3 or TRBV12-4 and TRBJ1-2; TRBD1 aligns across 7 bases. V shed 4 bases and J 3 bases; nucleotides not matched to a gene: 2. CDR3 size: 13 residues. The chain's CDR3 is CASSSTGDYGYTF. CDR3 coding DNA: TGTGCCAGCAGTTCCACAGGGGACTATGGCTACACCTTC.

This chain links TRBV2 with TRBJ1-5, with TRBD1 identical over 9 bases. The CDR3 loop spans 13 amino acids. After removal of 6 bases from V and 8 bases from J, the junction contained 5 bases not matched to a gene. In germline, CDR1 is SNHLY, CDR2 FYNNEI. Here the CDR3 reads CASSRDRDEPQHF. Here the CDR3 DNA reads TGTGCCAGCAGCCGGGACAGGGATGAGCCCCAGCATTTT.

In its sample, this clone was seen a few times. The V gene is TRBV11-2, the J gene TRBJ1-6, with a tentative D call TRBD1 (6 bases). The germline V gene has CDR1 SGHAT and CDR2 FQNNGV. Trimming left V 2 bases short and J 11 bases short, with 16 bases between. The CDR3 is 15 amino acids. The CDR3 sequence is CASSLTAAQGTPLHF. Here the CDR3 DNA reads TGTGCCAGCAGCTTAACGGCAGCCCAGGGGACACCCCTCCACTTT.

The sample holds one count of this clone. J is TRBJ2-2 and V is TRBV11-2, with 8 bases that match TRBD2. Germline CDR1 and CDR2: SGHAT and FQNNGV. This CDR3 has 14 amino acids. The V gene end was trimmed by 5 bases and the J gene end by 6 bases; junction bases not matched to a gene: 5. In DNA form, the CDR3 reads TGTGCCAGCAGCGCGGGACTAGTCCCCGGGGAGCTGTTTTTT. Its translation: CASSAGLVPGELFF.

In nucleotides, the CDR3 is TGTGCCAGCTCAGGGGACAGGGGCCTGAATCAGCCCCAGCATTTT. This codes for CASSGDRGLNQPQHF. The chain has TRBV18 and TRBJ1-5; 10 bases are a match to TRBD1. This CDR3 comprises 15 residues. The trim removed 5 bases at V and 4 bases at J, leaving 5 bases unmatched. Germline CDR1 reads KGHSH; CDR2 reads LQKENI.

The chain is built from TRBV30 and TRBJ1-3; D remains ambiguous. V dropped 5 bases and J dropped 0 bases, with 8 bases sitting between them. Germline V gene sequence: CDR1 GTSNPN, CDR2 SVGIG (reference sequence). This CDR3 is built from 13 residues. CDR3 coding DNA: TGTGCCTGGGGATTCGGCTCTGGAAACACCATATATTTT. This codes for CAWGFGSGNTIYF.

This clone was picked up a small number of times. The rearrangement joins TRBV7-2 to TRBJ2-3, with D uncertain. CDR3 length: 15 amino acids. The ends were cut back, 5 bases at V and 2 bases at J, with 14 bases in the middle. CDR1 SGHTA and CDR2 FQGNSA come from the germline V gene. The CDR3 loop reads CASSESWANTDTQYF. The CDR3 bases are TGTGCCAGCAGCGAGAGTTGGGCAAACACAGATACGCAGTATTTT. Combining the CDR3 with reference TRBV7-2 and TRBJ2-3 gives the whole variable domain GAGVSQSPSNKVTEKGKDVELRCDPISGHTALYWYRQSLGQGLEFLIYFQGNSAPDKSGLPSDRFSAERTGGSVSTLTIQRTQQEDSAVYLCASSESWANTDTQYFGPGTRLTVL.

This clone was counted a few times. The CDR3 DNA sequence: TGTGCCTGGAGTCCCTCCCCCTCTATGGTCGAGCAGTACTTC. Its translation is CAWSPSPSMVEQYF. J is TRBJ2-7 and V is TRBV30; D is unclear. The CDR3 runs 14 residues. Trimming took 2 bases from V and 6 from J, leaving 17 bases between them. Germline V gives CDR1 GTSNPN, CDR2 SVGIG (reference sequence).

The chain links TRBV5-1 to TRBJ2-2; 7 bases are shared with TRBD1. The length of the CDR3 is 15 residues. V was clipped by 0 bases and J by 7 bases; unmatched bases: 6. Germline V gene sequence: CDR1 SGHRS, CDR2 YFSETQ. Here the CDR3 reads CASSLGQGRSGELFF. The DNA of the CDR3 is TGCGCCAGCAGCTTGGGACAGGGTAGGAGCGGGGAGCTGTTTTTT.

The J gene is TRBJ1-2, the V gene TRBV6-1; a weak D match, TRBD1 (5 bases). CDR3 length: 15 amino acids. CDR1 is MNHNS and CDR2 is SASEGT in the germline V gene. Trimming shortened V by 7 bases and J by 0 bases, and 15 bases separated the two germline ends. This CDR3 reads CASKRAQVSNYGYTF. The CDR3 DNA follows: TGTGCCAGCAAAAGAGCACAGGTATCTAACTATGGCTACACCTTC.

The rearrangement links TRBV10-3 to TRBJ1-4, with TRBD1 matching over 8 bases. J gave up 7 bases and V 7 bases, and 8 bases lay outside the gene matches. The germline CDR1 and CDR2 sequences are ENHRY and SYGVKD. The CDR3 runs 14 residues. The CDR3 sequence: CAITSDRGLEKLFF. CDR3 coding DNA: TGTGCCATCACCTCAGACAGGGGCCTTGAAAAACTGTTTTTT.

The J gene is TRBJ1-1, the V gene TRBV12-3 or TRBV12-4; no reliable D call. Deletions cut 5 bases from V and 1 base from J, with 8 bases between. The CDR3 is 13 residues long. The CDR3 region is CASSPPRNTEAFF. The CDR3 DNA sequence: TGTGCCAGCAGTCCCCCCCGGAACACTGAAGCTTTCTTT.

This chain connects TRBV19 to TRBJ1-2; 10 positions agree with TRBD1. CDR3 size: 17 residues. The trim removed 6 bases at V and 0 bases at J, leaving 10 bases unmatched. In germline, CDR1 is LNHDA, CDR2 SQIVND (reference sequence). The CDR3 region is CASSPAPGQGANYGYTF. CDR3 DNA sequence: TGTGCCAGTAGCCCTGCCCCCGGACAGGGGGCTAACTATGGCTACACCTTC.